This T cell receptor beta chain was identified in a study of blood T cell repertoires in COVID-19. Overall study: PBMCs, B-cell-depleted T cells, or T cells provided the cDNA or gDNA that made up the material.

Germline CDR1 reads KGHSH; CDR2 reads LQKENI. V was shortened by 3 bases and J by 2 bases, with 13 bases between the two germline ends. There are 15 residues in the CDR3. Here immunoSEQ multiplex PCR was the method, and the copy in TCRdb shows in-frame clones only, minus some. The table shows some 65,000 clones, with roughly 92% occurring only once. This TCR came from a man between 65 and 79 years old with active COVID-19. The sample consisted of peripheral blood. The rearrangement joins TRBV18 to TRBJ1-2, with D maybe TRBD1 (6 bases). The CDR3 DNA reads as TGTGCCAGCTCACCCTCCGCGCAGGGGAACTATGGCTACACCTTC. Its protein product is CASSPSAQGNYGYTF.